The 8 T cell receptor beta chains below were found in one sample sequenced in a study of cytomegalovirus exposure and HLA in healthy donors. The PCR made use of 60 Vbeta and 13 Jbeta primers. TCRdb keeps only in-frame clones here, not all; method: immunoSEQ multiplex PCR. Seen here are roughly 160,000 clones, over 60% observed once, and the top ten hold 1.5% to 2%. The specimen was PBMCs. All receptors come from a woman in her 30s in good health and CMV-seronegative.

The chain employs TRBV5-4 and TRBJ1-2; perhaps TRBD1 as D (5 bases). The CDR3 is made up of 13 amino acids. Trimming took off 5 bases at V and 7 bases at J, with 15 bases between the two ends. Per the germline V gene, CDR1 is SGHNT and CDR2 is YYREEE (reference sequence). CDR3 protein: CASSKDSEAGYTF. The CDR3, as DNA: TGTGCCAGCAGTAAAGACAGCGAGGCTGGCTACACCTTC.

A note on this clone: Other nucleotide sequences in the sample specify the same CDR3. The rearrangement uses TRBV18 and TRBJ2-7; 8 positions agree with TRBD1. J was trimmed by 0 bases and V by 3 bases; bases with no gene match: 1. CDR3 length: 14 residues. CDR1 and CDR2 (germline): KGHSH, LQKENI. Here the CDR3 DNA reads TGTGCCAGCTCACCCGGGACAGGCTCCTACGAGCAGTACTTC. Translated, it gives CASSPGTGSYEQYF.

The J gene is TRBJ1-1, the V gene TRBV4-2; the D is unclear. The CDR3 contains 13 residues. Germline V gene lookup returns CDR1 LGHNA and CDR2 YNFKEQ. The V and J ends lost 2 bases and 1 base respectively, with 5 bases between them. CDR3 sequence (DNA): TGTGCCAGCAGCCAACAAAAGAACACTGAAGCTTTCTTT. It is translated as CASSQQKNTEAFF.

In its sample, this clone was seen once. This chain uses TRBV5-8 with TRBJ2-7; TRBD1 matches at 10 bases. The trim removed 2 bases at V and 2 bases at J, leaving 7 bases unmatched. The germline CDR1 and CDR2 sequences are SGHTS and YDEGEE. This CDR3 is built from 16 residues. CDR3 in amino acids: CASSFERGTGAYEQYF. In DNA, the CDR3 is TGTGCCAGCAGCTTCGAAAGAGGGACAGGGGCCTACGAGCAGTACTTC. Variable domain in full (rest from reference TRBV5-8 and TRBJ2-7): EAGVTQSPTHLIKTRGQQATLRCSPISGHTSVYWYQQALGLGLQFLLWYDEGEERNRGNFPPRFSGRQFPNYSSELNVNALELEDSALYLCASSFERGTGAYEQYFGPGTRLTVT.

Only a few counts were recorded for this clone. At the DNA level, this CDR3 is encoded by other sequences in the same sample as well. The chain joins TRBV2 to TRBJ2-7, with D perhaps TRBD1 (6 bases). Germline V lookup: CDR1 SNHLY, CDR2 FYNNEI. The CDR3 is 14 amino acids. The V end lost 1 base, the J end lost 0 bases, and 7 bases lay between the germline ends. CDR3 region: CASSEDRASYEQYF. The CDR3 region has the DNA TGTGCCAGCAGTGAAGACAGGGCCTCCTACGAGCAGTACTTC. The complete variable domain, with remaining parts taken from reference TRBV2 and TRBJ2-7, reads EPEVTQTPSHQVTQMGQEVILRCVPISNHLYFYWYRQILGQKVEFLVSFYNNEISEKSEIFDDQFSVERPDGSNFTLKIRSTKLEDSAMYFCASSEDRASYEQYFGPGTRLTVT.

The CDR3 spells CASNLAVNTEAFF. The CDR3 bases are TGTGCCAGCAATTTGGCAGTGAACACTGAAGCTTTCTTT. The rearrangement joins TRBV7-2 to TRBJ1-1; D unclear. CDR1 SGHTA and CDR2 FQGNSA come from the germline V gene. V gave up 7 bases and J gave up 0 bases, with 9 bases separating them. The CDR3 length is 13 residues.

V gene TRBV7-2 combines with J gene TRBJ2-4; the D is unclear. The germline CDR1 and CDR2 sequences are SGHTA and FQGNSA. V lost 8 bases and J lost 6, with 5 bases in between. The CDR3 runs 10 residues. CDR3 coding DNA: TGTGCCAGCGGCAGAAACATTCAGTACTTC. It encodes CASGRNIQYF.

The chain uses TRBV18 and TRBJ2-7; weak D call: TRBD2 (5 bases). V lost 3 bases to trimming and J lost 3 bases, with 12 bases between them. In germline, CDR1 is KGHSH, CDR2 LQKENI. This CDR3 contains 14 residues. CDR3 coding DNA: TGTGCCAGCTCACCGCCTAGCTCCATCTACGAGCAGTACTTC. It is translated as CASSPPSSIYEQYF.